This is a list of T cell receptor beta chains from one sample in a study of response to subunit inactivated influenza vaccine. TCRdb re-analysed the RT-PCR reads in MiXCR, keeping a single row per CDR3 protein. The table includes just under 550,000 distinct CDR3 sequences, 20% to 25% detected once. These same records also appear under a second study, on T cells expressing NK-cell markers.

Here the sequenced sample was CD4+ T cells sorted from PBMCs, taken about 11 days after vaccination. The receptors here all came from a man over 45 who received an inactivated influenza vaccine. Each CDR3 is given with its conserved first and last residue. The D gene is left open where the match is weak. Size is stated for part of the rows, as once, few or many counts, or as a class when the clone is expanded.

CDR3 DNA: TGTGCCACCGGCAGCGGAAGCACAGATACGCAGTATTTT
CDR3 protein: CATGSGSTDTQYF
clone size: NA
D gene: NA
J gene: TRBJ2-3
V gene: TRBV24-1

CDR3 DNA: TGTGCCAGCACAATAGGGTACACCGAGGAGCTGTTTTTT
CDR3 protein: CASTIGYTEELFF
clone size: NA
D gene: NA
J gene: TRBJ2-2
V gene: TRBV2

CDR3 DNA: TGTGCCAGCAGTACGTCCCGGGACTCGCAGTACTTC
CDR3 protein: CASSTSRDSQYF
clone size: NA
D gene: NA
J gene: TRBJ2-7
V gene: TRBV6-1

CDR3 DNA: TGTGCCAGCATTCGCGAACAGGGCTCCTATGGCTACACCTTC
CDR3 protein: CASIREQGSYGYTF
clone size: few
D gene: NA
J gene: TRBJ1-2
V gene: TRBV2

CDR3 DNA: TGTGCCAGTAGGCAGGGGGACCAGCCCCAGCATTTT
CDR3 protein: CASRQGDQPQHF
clone size: NA
D gene: TRBD1
J gene: TRBJ1-5
V gene: TRBV6-2/TRBV6-3

CDR3 DNA: TGTGCCACCAGTGATTTTGCGGGAGTGGGAGCAGATACGCAGTATTTT
CDR3 protein: CATSDFAGVGADTQYF
clone size: NA
D gene: TRBD2
J gene: TRBJ2-3
V gene: TRBV24-1

CDR3 DNA: TGTGCCACCAGTGATTCCCCCGCGTGGGACAGTAGAGATACGCAGTATTTT
CDR3 protein: CATSDSPAWDSRDTQYF
clone size: NA
D gene: TRBD1
J gene: TRBJ2-3
V gene: TRBV24-1

CDR3 DNA: TGCGCCAGCAGCAAAGCTCGGGGATCTGGCTACACCTTC
CDR3 protein: CASSKARGSGYTF
clone size: few
D gene: NA
J gene: TRBJ1-2
V gene: TRBV5-1

CDR3 DNA: TGTGCCAGCATGATCTGGGGGGGATCACCCCTCCACTTT
CDR3 protein: CASMIWGGSPLHF
clone size: NA
D gene: NA
J gene: TRBJ1-6
V gene: TRBV28

CDR3 DNA: TGTGCCAGCAGCCGGATGAGCGGGGGCTACACCTTC
CDR3 protein: CASSRMSGGYTF
clone size: NA
D gene: NA
J gene: TRBJ1-2
V gene: TRBV28

CDR3 DNA: TGCGCCAGCAGCCCGGGTGGAAGGGCCGGGGAGCTGTTTTTT
CDR3 protein: CASSPGGRAGELFF
clone size: few
D gene: NA
J gene: TRBJ2-2
V gene: TRBV5-1

CDR3 DNA: TGTGCCAGCAGCCAATTTCCTCAAACCGGTCCTTACGAGCAGTACTTC
CDR3 protein: CASSQFPQTGPYEQYF
clone size: NA
D gene: NA
J gene: TRBJ2-7
V gene: TRBV4-2

CDR3 DNA: TGCAGTGCTAGGACGCACTTGGGCCAGTCATCCACCGGGGAGCTGTTTTTT
CDR3 protein: CSARTHLGQSSTGELFF
clone size: few
D gene: NA
J gene: TRBJ2-2
V gene: TRBV20-1

CDR3 DNA: TGTGCCAGCAGCTCGGACAGATCTAGCACAGATACGCAGTATTTT
CDR3 protein: CASSSDRSSTDTQYF
clone size: few
D gene: NA
J gene: TRBJ2-3
V gene: TRBV12-3/TRBV12-4

CDR3 DNA: TGTGCCACCAGCAGTCCCAGGGAGCGGGAGACAGATACGCAGTATTTT
CDR3 protein: CATSSPRERETDTQYF
clone size: once
D gene: TRBD2
J gene: TRBJ2-3
V gene: TRBV15

CDR3 DNA: TGCAGTGCTGAATGGACAGCTAACTATGGCTACACCTTC
CDR3 protein: CSAEWTANYGYTF
clone size: few
D gene: NA
J gene: TRBJ1-2
V gene: TRBV20-1

CDR3 DNA: TGTGCCAGCAGTCACGCCGACGTTGGGGGGGCCAACGTCCTGACTTTC
CDR3 protein: CASSHADVGGANVLTF
clone size: NA
D gene: NA
J gene: TRBJ2-6
V gene: TRBV6-2/TRBV6-3

CDR3 DNA: TGTGCCAGCAGCCAAGATCTTACGACCCAGTACTTC
CDR3 protein: CASSQDLTTQYF
clone size: few
D gene: NA
J gene: TRBJ2-5
V gene: TRBV3-1

CDR3 DNA: TGCGCCAGCAGTGAGACACTAGCGGGGAGGGATACGCAGTATTTT
CDR3 protein: CASSETLAGRDTQYF
clone size: few
D gene: TRBD2
J gene: TRBJ2-3
V gene: TRBV10-1

CDR3 DNA: TGCGCCAGCAGCCAAGAGGGACAGGCCCGCAATGAGCAGTTCTTC
CDR3 protein: CASSQEGQARNEQFF
clone size: NA
D gene: TRBD1
J gene: TRBJ2-1
V gene: TRBV4-1

CDR3 DNA: TGCGCCAGCAGCTTAAACGAAGGGAGCACCGGGGAGCTGTTTTTT
CDR3 protein: CASSLNEGSTGELFF
clone size: few
D gene: NA
J gene: TRBJ2-2
V gene: TRBV5-1

CDR3 DNA: TGCAGTGCTAGGGGGTTGCGACAGTCCTACGAGCAGTACTTC
CDR3 protein: CSARGLRQSYEQYF
clone size: NA
D gene: NA
J gene: TRBJ2-7
V gene: TRBV20-1

CDR3 DNA: TGCGCCAGCAGCACCTGGGAGGACTCCTACAATGAGCAGTTCTTC
CDR3 protein: CASSTWEDSYNEQFF
clone size: many
D gene: NA
J gene: TRBJ2-1
V gene: TRBV5-1

CDR3 DNA: TGTGCCACCAGCAGCCGGGGGCCCCAGCATTTT
CDR3 protein: CATSSRGPQHF
clone size: few
D gene: NA
J gene: TRBJ1-5
V gene: TRBV15

CDR3 DNA: TGCGCCAGCAGCTTAATATTCCTGGGGAACACTGAAGCTTTCTTT
CDR3 protein: CASSLIFLGNTEAFF
clone size: many
D gene: NA
J gene: TRBJ1-1
V gene: TRBV5-1

CDR3 DNA: TGCAGCGTAACAAACAGGGATGGCTACACCTTC
CDR3 protein: CSVTNRDGYTF
clone size: NA
D gene: NA
J gene: TRBJ1-2
V gene: TRBV29-1

CDR3 DNA: TGCAGTGCTAGTAACAAAAACATTCAGTACTTC
CDR3 protein: CSASNKNIQYF
clone size: NA
D gene: NA
J gene: TRBJ2-4
V gene: TRBV20-1

CDR3 DNA: TGTGCCAGCAGCTTGGAGTCGGTAGGCACAGATACGCAGTATTTT
CDR3 protein: CASSLESVGTDTQYF
clone size: NA
D gene: NA
J gene: TRBJ2-3
V gene: TRBV11-2

CDR3 DNA: TGTGCCAGCAGCCAAGGCATAGGGGCCAATCAGCCCCAGCATTTT
CDR3 protein: CASSQGIGANQPQHF
clone size: few
D gene: NA
J gene: TRBJ1-5
V gene: TRBV3-1

CDR3 DNA: TGTGCCAGCAGCCAAGATCGCGGGGGGGCAGATACGCAGTATTTT
CDR3 protein: CASSQDRGGADTQYF
clone size: NA
D gene: TRBD2
J gene: TRBJ2-3
V gene: TRBV4-2

CDR3 DNA: TGTGCCAGCTCAACTCTCTCAGGGGAGCGGACAGATACGCAGTATTTT
CDR3 protein: CASSTLSGERTDTQYF
clone size: few
D gene: NA
J gene: TRBJ2-3
V gene: TRBV18

CDR3 DNA: TGTGCCAGCAGTTCAGCCGCGGGTAGTAGGGCCAACGTCCTGACTTTC
CDR3 protein: CASSSAAGSRANVLTF
clone size: NA
D gene: NA
J gene: TRBJ2-6
V gene: TRBV28

CDR3 DNA: TGTGCCAGCAGCTCGGGGCAATCCACAGATACGCAGTATTTT
CDR3 protein: CASSSGQSTDTQYF
clone size: few
D gene: NA
J gene: TRBJ2-3
V gene: TRBV28

CDR3 DNA: TGCAGTGCTATCGGATCCTGGGACCTGGGTTACGAGCAGTACTTC
CDR3 protein: CSAIGSWDLGYEQYF
clone size: NA
D gene: NA
J gene: TRBJ2-7
V gene: TRBV20-1

CDR3 DNA: TGCAGTGCTAGACCCTCCGGGACTAGAGGCGGGGAGCTGTTTTTT
CDR3 protein: CSARPSGTRGGELFF
clone size: NA
D gene: TRBD2
J gene: TRBJ2-2
V gene: TRBV20-1

CDR3 DNA: TGTGCCAGCAGCTACTCCTTGGGGGCGCGGAAGACTGAAGCTTTCTTT
CDR3 protein: CASSYSLGARKTEAFF
clone size: few
D gene: NA
J gene: TRBJ1-1
V gene: TRBV12-3/TRBV12-4

CDR3 DNA: TGTGCCAGCAGCTTGGAAGGGGTTAGCAATCAGCCCCAGCATTTT
CDR3 protein: CASSLEGVSNQPQHF
clone size: few
D gene: NA
J gene: TRBJ1-5
V gene: TRBV5-6

CDR3 DNA: TGTGCCAGCAGCCAAAGAATAGCGTACCAAGAGACCCAGTACTTC
CDR3 protein: CASSQRIAYQETQYF
clone size: NA
D gene: NA
J gene: TRBJ2-5
V gene: TRBV14

CDR3 DNA: TGTGCCAGCAGCGACTACGGAAAACTGTTTTTT
CDR3 protein: CASSDYGKLFF
clone size: NA
D gene: NA
J gene: TRBJ1-4
V gene: TRBV12-3/TRBV12-4

CDR3 DNA: TGTGCCAGCAGTTACTCGATACGTAGCACAGATACGCAGTATTTT
CDR3 protein: CASSYSIRSTDTQYF
clone size: NA
D gene: NA
J gene: TRBJ2-3
V gene: TRBV6-2/TRBV6-3